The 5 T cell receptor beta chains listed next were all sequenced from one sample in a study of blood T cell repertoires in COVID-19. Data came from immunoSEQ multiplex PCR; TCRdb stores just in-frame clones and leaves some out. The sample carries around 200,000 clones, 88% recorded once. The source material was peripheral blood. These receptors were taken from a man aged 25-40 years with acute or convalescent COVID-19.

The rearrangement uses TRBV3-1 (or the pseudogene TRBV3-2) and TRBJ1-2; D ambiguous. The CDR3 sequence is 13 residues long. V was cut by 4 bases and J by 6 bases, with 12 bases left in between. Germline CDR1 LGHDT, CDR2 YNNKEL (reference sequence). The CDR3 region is CASSPTRYHGYTF. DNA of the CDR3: TGTGCCAGCAGCCCGACGAGGTATCATGGCTACACCTTC.

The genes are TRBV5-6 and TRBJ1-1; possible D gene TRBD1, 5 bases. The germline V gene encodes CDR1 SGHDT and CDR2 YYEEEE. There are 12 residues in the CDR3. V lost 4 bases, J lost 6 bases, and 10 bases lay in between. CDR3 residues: CASSRRGAEAFF. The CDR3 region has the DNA TGTGCCAGCAGCCGGCGGGGCGCTGAAGCTTTCTTT.

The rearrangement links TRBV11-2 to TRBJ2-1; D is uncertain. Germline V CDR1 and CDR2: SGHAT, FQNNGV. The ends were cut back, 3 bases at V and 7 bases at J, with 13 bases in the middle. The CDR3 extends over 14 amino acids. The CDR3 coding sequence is TGTGCCAGCAGCTTGTATGGGTTGAGGAATGAGCAGTTCTTC. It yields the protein CASSLYGLRNEQFF.

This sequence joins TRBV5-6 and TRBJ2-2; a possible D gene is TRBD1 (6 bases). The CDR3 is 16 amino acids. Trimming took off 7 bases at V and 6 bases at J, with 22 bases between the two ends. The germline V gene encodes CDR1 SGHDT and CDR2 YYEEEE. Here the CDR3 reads CASSFGGRARAGELFF. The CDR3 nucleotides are TGTGCCAGCTCATTTGGGGGCAGGGCCCGTGCCGGGGAGCTGTTTTTT.

CDR3 bases: TGTGCCAGCAGCTTTCTCGCCCGGGAGACCCAGTACTTC. It translates to CASSFLARETQYF. The chain links TRBV5-6 to TRBJ2-5; D not certain. CDR3 length: 13 residues. The germline V gene encodes CDR1 SGHDT and CDR2 YYEEEE. Trimming pared 2 bases from V and 5 bases from J, leaving 10 bases between.